This T cell receptor beta chain comes out of a study of T cell changes during pregnancy in multiple sclerosis. Libraries were prepared by immunoSEQ multiplex PCR; TCRdb keeps only in-frame clonotypes and omits some of them. The data show around 72,000 clones, around 91% seen once. The CDR3 loop spans 16 amino acids. Germline CDR1 reads SNHLY; CDR2 reads FYNNEI. Trimming removed 8 bases at V and 0 bases at J, with 17 bases between. The sample here was peripheral blood, taken in the third trimester of pregnancy. The rearrangement links TRBV2 to TRBJ2-1, with D hard to call. The source is a female donor in good health, enrolled as a control in a pregnancy study. The CDR3 loop is CASFHPRVLSYNEQFF. In DNA, the CDR3 is TGTGCCAGCTTTCACCCCCGGGTCCTCTCCTACAATGAGCAGTTCTTC.